Listed below are T cell receptor beta chains from one sample, sequenced in a study of blood T cell repertoires in COVID-19. Sequencing was performed with immunoSEQ multiplex PCR; in TCRdb, only in-frame clones are kept and a portion is missing. This table has a few hundred thousand clones, around 82% appearing once. Sample: PBMCs or T cells enriched from blood (not recorded which). These receptors were obtained from a man aged 25 to 45 with acute COVID-19. Both conserved end residues are trimmed from each CDR3. The order of the fields is V gene, CDR3 protein.

TRBV2 | ASSYRQTWDTQY
TRBV5-1 | ASSLDGSKADGYT
TRBV28 | ASTTWTGAYEQY
TRBV27 | ASSLLGVEGPYGYT
TRBV6-2/TRBV6-3 | ASSPLAGGPVETQY
TRBV7-6 | ASSLGGTGLEQY
TRBV5-1 | ASSSSSLNYGYT
TRBV30 | AWGGEGLNQPQH
TRBV18 | ASSPLNFDRGIRRYGYT
TRBV21-1 | ASSKAGTGPRSNQPQH
TRBV19 | ASSSSGTGGSQEQY
TRBV29-1 | SVPTMTAGHGYT
TRBV7-9 | ASSLVVGVAEAF
TRBV19 | ASSLDGDRGLYEAF
TRBV5-1 | ASSLDGGNGYT
TRBV3-1/TRBV3-2 | ASSQGRLQPQH
TRBV29-1 | SGHRDEQF
TRBV7-9 | ASSIPTGAVDTQY
TRBV2 | ASRELQQGPEAF
TRBV6-5 | SNRGWNTEAF
TRBV29-1 | SVDRAGRGTEAF
TRBV2 | ASSGTGGTNQPQH
TRBV28 | ASSFGGVSTDTQY
TRBV7-9 | ASSLEGTLNTEAF
TRBV10-3 | AISESTSGSYEQY
TRBV19 | ASSTQGGAQETQY
TRBV27 | ASSLTRLNTEAF
TRBV6-2/TRBV6-3 | ASSYGGGYT
TRBV24-1 | ATSRGGGRMDNEQF
TRBV27 | ASSPWVAGLPGELF
TRBV6-5 | ASRTTGVGTEAF
TRBV29-1 | SVKSTGGEKLF
TRBV5-6 | ASSLGRGTEAF
TRBV5-5 | ASSLADRYEKLF
TRBV19 | ASSRLVYNEQF
TRBV9 | ASSAGRDTIY
TRBV6-5 | ASSSRVTGANVLT